These 21 T cell receptor beta chains share one sample of origin, sequenced in a study of T cell repertoires in cytomegalovirus infection. These receptors' targets are unknown. Using its own MiXCR run on the reads, TCRdb lists one record per CDR3 protein. The sample records 650,000 to 900,000 distinct CDR3 sequences, 25% to 35% being singletons. The sample in question was cultured CD8+ T cells from PBMCs, obtained from culture after CMV antigen stimulation. The receptors originated from a human donor in good health (CMV status not recorded). Some clones in this sample may be carry-over from other donors' samples.

The gene calls are TRBV13 and TRBJ2-7, with D unresolved. The CDR3 totals 13 residues. Trimming took 10 bases from V and 1 from J, leaving 14 bases between them. Germline values: CDR1 PRHDT, CDR2 FYEKMQ (reference sequence). The CDR3 DNA reads as TGTGCCACCTCCCCCGGCTCATCCTACGAGCAGTACTTC. It codes for CATSPGSSYEQYF.

The chain links TRBV15 to TRBJ1-2; D gene unclear. CDR3 size: 16 residues. Germline values: CDR1 LNHNV, CDR2 YYDKDF (reference sequence). V lost 4 bases and J 6 bases, leaving 21 bases between the germline ends. In DNA, the CDR3 is TGTGCCACCAGCACTCTCTCGGGCCGAGGGTTAGATGGCTACACCTTC. Amino acid sequence: CATSTLSGRGLDGYTF.

The sample holds many counts of this clonotype. The rearrangement uses TRBV7-8 and TRBJ2-7; 7 positions match TRBD1. The V gene's germline CDR1 is SGHVS and CDR2 FQNEAQ. Trimming removed 4 bases from V and 0 bases from J; junction bases left unmatched: 3. The CDR3 length is 14 residues. DNA for the CDR3: TGTGCCAGCAGCTCTTGGGACAGCTCCTACGAGCAGTACTTC. It yields the protein CASSSWDSSYEQYF. Drawing the rest from reference TRBV7-8 and TRBJ2-7, the complete variable domain is GAGVSQSPRYKVAKRGQDVALRCDPISGHVSLFWYQQALGQGPEFLTYFQNEAQLDKSGLPSDRFFAERPEGSVSTLKIQRTQQEDSAVYLCASSSWDSSYEQYFGPGTRLTVT.

The V and J genes are TRBV19 and TRBJ1-1; no definite D call. The CDR3 covers 13 residues. The germline V gene encodes CDR1 LNHDA and CDR2 SQIVND (reference sequence). V was shortened by 1 base and J by 5 bases, with 8 bases between the two germline ends. CDR3 sequence reads: CASSIVRETEAFF. In nucleotides, the CDR3 is TGTGCCAGTAGTATAGTCCGGGAAACTGAAGCTTTCTTT.

This clonotype was counted only a few times. V usage is TRBV12-3 or TRBV12-4 and J usage is TRBJ1-5; TRBD1 agrees at 10 bases. Unmatched junction bases numbered 7, after V lost 4 bases and J lost 4 bases. The CDR3 runs 16 residues. CDR3 sequence reads: CASSSDWTGGNQPQHF. The CDR3 DNA is TGTGCCAGCAGTTCCGACTGGACAGGGGGGAATCAGCCCCAGCATTTT.

This clonotype was picked up a small number of times. The rearrangement links TRBV4-3 to TRBJ1-1; D perhaps matches TRBD1 (6 bases). The CDR3 runs 15 residues. V was trimmed by 2 bases and J by 2 bases, leaving 12 bases between them. Germline CDR1 is LGHNA and CDR2 is YSLEER. The CDR3 reads CASSQLGQPNTEAFF. The CDR3 DNA reads as TGCGCCAGCAGCCAATTGGGACAACCAAACACTGAAGCTTTCTTT.

J is TRBJ1-1 and V is TRBV6-6; 7 bases are shared with TRBD1. This CDR3 is 15 amino acids long. CDR1 and CDR2 from the germline V gene are MNHNY and SVGAGI (reference sequence). Trimming cost V 6 bases and J 4 bases; bases outside gene matches: 11. The CDR3 DNA reads TGTGCCAGCAGAGTTACAGGGGCGGGAGGCACTGAAGCTTTCTTT. Protein product: CASRVTGAGGTEAFF.

This clonotype was counted at least ten times. The chain employs TRBV7-6 and TRBJ1-1; a weak D match, TRBD1 (6 bases). The length of the CDR3 is 14 residues. Trimming took 0 bases from V and 4 from J, leaving 9 bases between them. CDR1 SGHVS and CDR2 FNYEAQ come from the germline V gene. The CDR3 loop is CASSLAATGTEAFF. CDR3 sequence (DNA): TGTGCCAGCAGCTTAGCTGCGACAGGCACTGAAGCTTTCTTT.

This clonotype was counted many times. This chain links TRBV7-2 with TRBJ1-5; 8 positions agree with TRBD1. The CDR3 runs to 16 residues. The ends lost 1 base at V and 6 bases at J; junction bases unmatched: 8. Germline V lookup: CDR1 SGHTA, CDR2 FQGNSA. The CDR3 DNA sequence: TGTGCCAGCAGCTTAGGGTCAGGGGGCTATTTTCAGCCCCAGCATTTT. Translation: CASSLGSGGYFQPQHF. The entire variable domain, with the rest obtained from reference TRBV7-2 and TRBJ1-5, is as follows: GAGVSQSPSNKVTEKGKDVELRCDPISGHTALYWYRQSLGQGLEFLIYFQGNSAPDKSGLPSDRFSAERTGGSVSTLTIQRTQQEDSAVYLCASSLGSGGYFQPQHFGDGTRLSIL.

The rearrangement joins TRBV3-1 to TRBJ1-2; D may be TRBD1 (5 bases). Germline V gene data show CDR1 as LGHDT and CDR2 as YNNKEL (reference sequence). This CDR3 region has 16 residues. V was cut by 0 bases and J by 3 bases, with 14 bases left in between. CDR3 bases: TGTGCCAGCAGCCAAGATGCCCTGGGGCTGGACTATGGCTACACCTTC. Its protein is CASSQDALGLDYGYTF.

V usage is TRBV10-3 and J usage is TRBJ2-1, with D perhaps TRBD1 (6 bases). Germline lookup yields CDR1 ENHRY and CDR2 SYGVKD. The CDR3 loop spans 15 amino acids. V dropped 7 bases and J dropped 1 base, with 14 bases sitting between them. The CDR3 region is CAINVGTGSYNEQFF. CDR3 sequence (DNA): TGTGCCATCAATGTAGGAACAGGGTCCTACAATGAGCAGTTCTTC.

This clonotype was seen a few times. This chain uses TRBV7-9 with TRBJ2-1; D is uncertain. The V end lost 5 bases, the J end lost 9 bases, and 11 bases lay between the germline ends. The germline CDR1 and CDR2 sequences are SEHNR and FQNEAQ (reference sequence). The CDR3 has 12 residues. As DNA, the CDR3 is TGTGCCAGCAGCCTTATCAGTGGTGAGCAGTTCTTC. Translated: CASSLISGEQFF.

For this clonotype: This may arise from a read error, as a much more abundant clone is one base away. The chain has TRBV7-9 and TRBJ1-1; no clear D gene. Germline CDR1 and CDR2: SEHNR and FQNEAQ (reference sequence). The CDR3 spans 12 residues. This chain's CDR3 is CVSRQGLTEAFF. CDR3 coding DNA: TGTGTCAGCAGGCAAGGACTGACTGAAGCTTTCTTT.

At least ten counts were recorded for this clonotype. The rearrangement links TRBV29-1 to TRBJ1-2; D uncertain. Germline V gene sequence: CDR1 SQVTM, CDR2 ANQGSEA. V lost 7 bases to trimming and J lost 8 bases, with 14 bases between them. The CDR3 is 11 residues long. CDR3 sequence reads: CSAQVPMGYTF. In DNA, the CDR3 is TGCAGCGCTCAGGTCCCTATGGGCTACACCTTC.

This clonotype was seen a single time. A single base separates this from a much larger clone, so it may be a read error. The chain is built from TRBV7-6 and TRBJ2-7, with D unresolved. Trimming removed 5 bases at V and 2 bases at J, with 7 bases between. Looked up from germline, CDR1 is SGHVS and CDR2 is FNYEAQ. CDR3 length: 12 amino acids. CDR3 amino acids: CASSHRTYEQYF. CDR3 DNA: TGTGCCAGCAGCCATAGAACCTACGAGCAGTACTTC. The full variable domain, completed using reference TRBV7-6 and TRBJ2-7, is GAGVSQSPRYKVTKRGQDVALRCDPISGHVSLYWYRQALGQGPEFLTYFNYEAQQDKSGLPNDRFSAERPEGSISTLTIQRTEQRDSAMYRCASSHRTYEQYFGPGTRLTVT.

The genes are TRBV6-6 and TRBJ2-7; a possible D gene is TRBD2 (6 bases). The germline gives CDR1 MNHNY, CDR2 SVGAGI (reference sequence). The length of the CDR3 is 13 residues. The ends were cut back, 6 bases at V and 5 bases at J, with 14 bases in the middle. This CDR3 reads CASRRNLANEQYV. CDR3 DNA sequence: TGTGCCAGCAGGCGAAATCTAGCGAACGAGCAGTACGTC.

This chain links TRBV12-3 or TRBV12-4 with TRBJ2-1, with D perhaps TRBD2 (6 bases). V was trimmed by 7 bases and J by 9 bases, leaving 19 bases between them. The CDR3 consists of 14 residues. CDR3 coding DNA: TGTGCCAGCAACCTGGGCCGGGGGTTGGGTGAGCAGTTCTTC. It translates to CASNLGRGLGEQFF.

As for this clonotype: An end of the junction does not agree with germline; a read error may underlie this. The rearrangement links TRBV6-6 to TRBJ1-5, with D perhaps matching TRBD1 (5 bases). The CDR3 totals 14 residues. CDR1 and CDR2 from the germline V gene are MNHNY and SVGAGI (reference sequence). The CDR3 loop is CASSYGGIDQSQHF. The CDR3 bases are TGTGCCAGCAGTTACGGGGGGATCGATCAGTCCCAGCATTTT.

This clonotype turned up a few times. V gene TRBV20-1 combines with J gene TRBJ2-1; TRBD2 matches 9 bases. V was clipped by 0 bases and J by 8 bases; unmatched bases: 8. The CDR3 totals 15 residues. Germline V CDR1 and CDR2: DFQATT, SNEGSKA (reference sequence). The CDR3 region is CSARDLGLASDEQFF. The CDR3 nucleotides read TGCAGTGCTAGAGATCTGGGACTAGCTTCTGATGAGCAGTTCTTC.

Turning to this clonotype: A much more abundant neighbour one base away suggests this may be a read error. V and J are TRBV7-8 and TRBJ2-5; either TRBD1 or TRBD2 may supply D (6 bases each). This CDR3 has 15 residues. The V gene's germline CDR1 is SGHVS and CDR2 FQNEAQ. The CDR3 here is CASSFLGGTGETHYF. CDR3 DNA sequence: TGTGCCAGCAGCTTTTTAGGGGGGACCGGGGAGACCCACTACTTC.

The rearrangement joins TRBV4-3 to TRBJ2-1; 8 bases line up with TRBD2. Germline V gene lookup returns CDR1 LGHNA and CDR2 YSLEER. This CDR3 has 14 amino acids. V shed 0 bases and J 14 bases; nucleotides not matched to a gene: 9. CDR3: CASSQDGSAGAKFF. The CDR3 DNA reads as TGCGCCAGCAGCCAAGATGGTTCAGCGGGGGCCAAGTTCTTC.